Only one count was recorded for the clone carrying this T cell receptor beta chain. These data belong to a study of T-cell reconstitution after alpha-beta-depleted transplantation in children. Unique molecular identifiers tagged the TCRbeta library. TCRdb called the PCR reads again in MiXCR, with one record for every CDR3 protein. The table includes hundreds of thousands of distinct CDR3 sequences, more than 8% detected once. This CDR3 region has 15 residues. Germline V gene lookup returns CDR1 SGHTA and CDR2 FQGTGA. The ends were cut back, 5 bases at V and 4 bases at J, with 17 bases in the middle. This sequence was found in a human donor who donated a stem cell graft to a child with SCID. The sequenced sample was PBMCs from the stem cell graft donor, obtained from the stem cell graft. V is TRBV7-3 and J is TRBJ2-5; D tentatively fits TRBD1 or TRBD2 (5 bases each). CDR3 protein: CASSQGTNPGETQYF. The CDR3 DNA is TGTGCCAGCAGCCAAGGGACGAACCCGGGAGAGACCCAGTACTTC.